This T cell receptor (beta chain) came from a study of CD8 T cells in Susac syndrome. Germline loops: CDR1 LNHNV, CDR2 YYDKDF (reference sequence). The CDR3 consists of 16 residues. The ends lost 3 bases at V and 5 bases at J; junction bases unmatched: 12. A quantity of about 0.5 to 1 ug RNA underwent reverse transcription using random hexamers. The authors amplified TCR beta CDR3 across 54 Vbeta and 13 Jbeta using immunoSEQ multiplex PCR. TCRdb analysed the immunoSEQ multiplex PCR reads with MiXCR anew, one entry per CDR3 protein. Among some 210,000 distinct CDR3 sequences listed, less than 95% were seen once.

The V call is TRBV15, the J call TRBJ2-5; 7 nucleotides align to TRBD1. This TCR was sampled from a human donor with Susac syndrome. Sample: CD4+ T cells from PBMCs. CDR3 in amino acids: CATSRGEGARVETQYF. CDR3 nucleotide sequence: TGTGCCACCAGCAGGGGTGAGGGGGCCAGGGTGGAGACCCAGTACTTC.